The 28 T cell receptor beta chains reported below all come from one sample, sequenced in a study of blood T cell repertoires in COVID-19. Sequencing was performed with immunoSEQ multiplex PCR; in TCRdb, only in-frame clones are kept and a portion is missing. This sample carries 360,000 or so clones, roughly 90% of them seen once, and the ten largest clones take 6.5% to 7%. Sequencing used peripheral blood. Source of these receptors: a man younger than 30 with active or convalescent COVID-19.

The CDR3 DNA sequence: TGTGCCAGCAGTGAATCGCGGGGATACACTGAAGCTTTCTTT. This gives the protein CASSESRGYTEAFF. The chain couples TRBV25-1 to TRBJ1-1; unclear D gene. With 1 base removed from V and 3 bases from J, the gap between germline ends came to 9 bases. The CDR3 has 14 residues. CDR1 and CDR2 (germline): MGHDK, SYGVNS.

The chain recombines TRBV9 with TRBJ1-4, with a weak D call TRBD1 (6 bases). V gave up 4 bases and J gave up 4 bases, with 11 bases separating them. CDR3 length equals 14 residues. Germline V gene lookup returns CDR1 SGDLS and CDR2 YYNGEE. The CDR3 reads CASSFTGSNEKLFF. In nucleotides, the CDR3 is TGTGCCAGCAGCTTTACAGGGAGTAATGAAAAACTGTTTTTT.

The chain combines TRBV2 with TRBJ2-2; D gene uncertain. Trimming removed 1 base from V and 4 bases from J, with 4 bases in between. The CDR3 is 13 amino acids. The germline V gene has CDR1 SNHLY and CDR2 FYNNEI. Here the CDR3 DNA reads TGTGCCAGCAGTGAAGGTATCACCGGGGAGCTGTTTTTT. Amino acids: CASSEGITGELFF.

The rearrangement joins TRBV25-1 to TRBJ1-3; D is uncertain. The germline V and J ends were trimmed by 2 bases and 7 bases, with 15 bases remaining between them. The CDR3 is made up of 15 amino acids. Germline V CDR1 and CDR2: MGHDK, SYGVNS. The CDR3 protein is CASSEIEKSRNTIYF. For the CDR3, the DNA is TGTGCCAGCAGTGAAATTGAGAAGTCTCGGAACACCATATATTTT.

The J gene is TRBJ2-1, the V gene TRBV4-3, with TRBD1 matching over 8 bases. In germline, CDR1 is LGHNA, CDR2 YSLEER. The J segment lost 6 bases and the V segment lost 2 bases, leaving 9 bases of the junction unmatched. This CDR3 contains 16 residues. CDR3 coding DNA: TGCGCCAGCAGCCAACCCGCGATGACAGGGGCCAATGAGCAGTTCTTC. Amino acids: CASSQPAMTGANEQFF.

The chain links TRBV19 to TRBJ2-1; TRBD2 agrees at 10 bases. Germline CDR1 reads LNHDA; CDR2 reads SQIVND (reference sequence). V lost 6 bases, J lost 7 bases, and 9 bases stayed unmatched. There are 15 residues in the CDR3. CDR3 in amino acids: CASREASGSGNEQFF. The CDR3 nucleotides are TGTGCCAGTAGGGAGGCTAGCGGGAGTGGGAATGAGCAGTTCTTC.

J is TRBJ2-3 and V is TRBV29-1; 7 positions match TRBD2. The length of the CDR3 is 13 residues. J lost 4 bases, V lost 4 bases, and 5 bases had no gene match. CDR1 is SQVTM, CDR2 ANQGSEA, per germline. CDR3 DNA sequence: TGCAGCGTTGGCCGGCGGGGGTCAGATACGCAGTATTTT. The encoded protein is CSVGRRGSDTQYF.

The gene calls are TRBV2 and TRBJ1-1; D is unresolved. The CDR3 runs 11 residues. Per the germline V gene, CDR1 is SNHLY and CDR2 is FYNNEI. The V and J ends lost 5 bases and 10 bases respectively, with 11 bases between them. CDR3: CASSHERVAFF. The DNA for the CDR3 is TGTGCCAGCAGTCACGAACGAGTAGCTTTCTTT. The full variable domain, rest sourced from reference TRBV2 and TRBJ1-1, is EPEVTQTPSHQVTQMGQEVILRCVPISNHLYFYWYRQILGQKVEFLVSFYNNEISEKSEIFDDQFSVERPDGSNFTLKIRSTKLEDSAMYFCASSHERVAFFGQGTRLTVV.

The rearrangement uses TRBV19 and TRBJ1-2, with a weak D call TRBD1 (5 bases). The CDR3 loop spans 12 amino acids. V lost 9 bases, J lost 4 bases, and 12 bases lay in between. Germline CDR1 reads LNHDA; CDR2 reads SQIVND (reference sequence). The CDR3 sequence: CASLGGGYGYTF. The CDR3 nucleotides read TGTGCCAGCCTGGGGGGTGGCTATGGCTACACCTTC.

This sequence joins TRBV28 and TRBJ1-1; TRBD1 is a possible D gene (6 bases). Germline V gene data show CDR1 as MDHEN and CDR2 as SYDVKM. The CDR3 extends over 13 amino acids. V was shortened by 6 bases and J by 1 base, with 9 bases between the two germline ends. The chain's CDR3 is CASRGGPNTEAFF. The CDR3 DNA follows: TGTGCCAGCAGAGGGGGTCCGAACACTGAAGCTTTCTTT.

The chain links TRBV28 to TRBJ1-5; D is possibly TRBD1 (5 bases). The germline V gene encodes CDR1 MDHEN and CDR2 SYDVKM. The CDR3 sequence is 15 residues long. The V end was cut by 7 bases, the J end by 3 bases, with 16 bases between. The CDR3 sequence: CASTLWGAFNQPQHF. For the CDR3, the DNA is TGTGCCAGCACCTTGTGGGGCGCCTTCAATCAGCCCCAGCATTTT.

This clone was counted a few times. This chain uses TRBV6-5 with TRBJ1-3; tentative D call: TRBD1 (6 bases). Trimming took off 6 bases at V and 2 bases at J, with 8 bases between the two ends. Germline V gene sequence: CDR1 MNHEY, CDR2 SVGAGI. This CDR3 region has 13 residues. CDR3 DNA sequence: TGTGCCAGCAGCCGGGACACTGGAAACACCATATATTTT. Amino acid sequence: CASSRDTGNTIYF.

The chain joins TRBV18 to TRBJ2-3, with TRBD1 matching 7 bases. The CDR3 sequence is 14 residues long. Trimming at V came to 5 bases and at J to 4 bases, leaving 6 bases not matched to a gene. Germline assignment: CDR1 KGHSH and CDR2 LQKENI. The CDR3 nucleotides are TGTGCCAGCTCAAGGGACAGTCGGCCAGATACGCAGTATTTT. Translating gives CASSRDSRPDTQYF.

About this clone itself: Other DNA sequences of this sample code for an identical CDR3. This chain links TRBV19 with TRBJ1-2, with D perhaps TRBD1 (5 bases). Germline loops: CDR1 LNHDA, CDR2 SQIVND (reference sequence). V lost 3 bases and J 1 base, leaving 6 bases between the germline ends. CDR3 length: 13 residues. The DNA for the CDR3 is TGTGCCAGTAGTATCGGGGGTAACTATGGCTACACCTTC. Encoded protein: CASSIGGNYGYTF.

The gene calls are TRBV12-5 and TRBJ1-3, with D unresolved. Germline assignment: CDR1 LGHNT and CDR2 FRNRAP. The germline V and J ends were trimmed by 6 bases and 3 bases, with 9 bases remaining between them. The CDR3 contains 13 residues. The CDR3 reads CASGTGNGNTIYF. CDR3 DNA: TGTGCTAGTGGGACGGGAAATGGAAACACCATATATTTT.

This chain joins TRBV18 and TRBJ2-7; TRBD1 matches 7 bases. Germline V CDR1 and CDR2: KGHSH, LQKENI. V shed 4 bases and J 4 bases; nucleotides not matched to a gene: 13. The CDR3 length is 16 residues. The DNA of the CDR3 is TGTGCCAGCTCACGCAAGGGGGCAGGGGTCCCGTACGAGCAGTACTTC. Its protein is CASSRKGAGVPYEQYF. Full variable domain (outside the CDR3, taken from reference TRBV18 and TRBJ2-7): NAGVMQNPRHLVRRRGQEARLRCSPMKGHSHVYWYRQLPEEGLKFMVYLQKENIIDESGMPKERFSAEFPKEGPSILRIQQVVRGDSAAYFCASSRKGAGVPYEQYFGPGTRLTVT.

This clone was found once. This chain uses TRBV5-5 with TRBJ2-1; TRBD2 matches 7 bases. The CDR3 sequence is 15 residues long. V lost 4 bases, J lost 1 base, and 5 bases stayed unmatched. Germline V gene data show CDR1 as SGHKS and CDR2 as YYEKEE (reference sequence). CDR3 bases: TGTGCCAGCAGCCCGACAGCGGGGTCCTACAATGAGCAGTTCTTC. Its translation: CASSPTAGSYNEQFF. The variable domain in full, completed from reference TRBV5-5 and TRBJ2-1, reads DAGVTQSPTHLIKTRGQQVTLRCSPISGHKSVSWYQQVLGQGPQFIFQYYEKEERGRGNFPDRFSARQFPNYSSELNVNALLLGDSALYLCASSPTAGSYNEQFFGPGTRLTVL.

The chain couples TRBV11-1 to TRBJ2-5, with 8 bases lining up with TRBD1. Germline assignment: CDR1 SGHAT and CDR2 FQDESV (reference sequence). Trimming at V came to 5 bases and at J to 2 bases, leaving 10 bases not matched to a gene. CDR3 size: 16 residues. In DNA form, the CDR3 reads TGTGCCAGCAGCCTCTTCTCCGGACAGGGACAAGAGACCCAGTACTTC. This sequence encodes CASSLFSGQGQETQYF.

J is TRBJ1-6 and V is TRBV18; D might be TRBD1 (6 bases). Germline CDR1 reads KGHSH; CDR2 reads LQKENI. This CDR3 is built from 15 residues. V was shortened by 2 bases and J by 2 bases, with 7 bases between the two germline ends. The DNA of the CDR3 is TGTGCCAGCTCACCAGGGACACCCTATAATTCACCCCTCCACTTT. Protein product: CASSPGTPYNSPLHF.

The chain recombines TRBV24-1 with TRBJ1-2; D possibly corresponds to TRBD1 (5 bases). The CDR3 has 13 amino acids. Trimming removed 5 bases at V and 4 bases at J, with 10 bases between. The germline CDR1 and CDR2 sequences are KGHDR and SFDVKD. CDR3: CATSAQAGYGYTF. CDR3 coding DNA: TGTGCCACCAGTGCACAGGCCGGCTATGGCTACACCTTC.

The chain couples TRBV7-2 to TRBJ2-7; D gene ambiguous. The CDR3 runs to 16 residues. V dropped 1 base and J dropped 4 bases, with 17 bases sitting between them. Per the germline V gene, CDR1 is SGHTA and CDR2 is FQGNSA. DNA for the CDR3: TGTGCCAGCAGCTTAGGCCCCCAGGCTCTGGTGTACGAGCAGTACTTC. It codes for CASSLGPQALVYEQYF.

The chain recombines TRBV6-5 with TRBJ1-4; D is ambiguous. Germline V gives CDR1 MNHEY, CDR2 SVGAGI. Trimming cost V 6 bases and J 8 bases, with 16 bases left between them. The CDR3 runs to 14 residues. In DNA, the CDR3 is TGTGCCAGCAGAAACGGAGGGTTGAGGGAAAAACTGTTTTTT. This translates into CASRNGGLREKLFF.

The rearrangement links TRBV5-1 to TRBJ2-3; TRBD2 matches 9 bases. The junction had 11 bases not matched to a gene; V was cut back by 5 bases and J by 4 bases. The germline V gene encodes CDR1 SGHRS and CDR2 YFSETQ. CDR3 length: 16 amino acids. CDR3 amino acids: CASSPAPAGGADTQYF. The DNA of the CDR3 is TGCGCCAGCAGTCCGGCCCCAGCGGGGGGTGCAGATACGCAGTATTTT. The full variable domain, in which reference TRBV5-1 and TRBJ2-3 provide the parts outside the CDR3, is KAGVTQTPRYLIKTRGQQVTLSCSPISGHRSVSWYQQTPGQGLQFLFEYFSETQRNKGNFPGRFSGRQFSNSRSEMNVSTLELGDSALYLCASSPAPAGGADTQYFGPGTRLTVL.

V usage is TRBV7-9 and J usage is TRBJ2-2, with 10 bases identical to TRBD1. The CDR3 extends over 13 amino acids. V was pared by 7 bases and J by 9 bases, with 5 bases of the junction left unmatched. CDR1 SEHNR and CDR2 FQNEAQ come from the germline V gene (reference sequence). The DNA for the CDR3 is TGTGCCAGCAAGACAGGGGGCCCCCGGGAGCTGTTTTTT. This sequence encodes CASKTGGPRELFF. The whole variable domain, filled in from reference TRBV7-9 and TRBJ2-2, reads DTGVSQNPRHKITKRGQNVTFRCDPISEHNRLYWYRQTLGQGPEFLTYFQNEAQLEKSRLLSDRFSAERPKGSFSTLEIQRTEQGDSAMYLCASKTGGPRELFFGEGSRLTVL.

The rearrangement links TRBV5-8 to TRBJ1-2, with D possibly matching TRBD1 (6 bases). V gave up 2 bases and J gave up 2 bases, with 10 bases separating them. Germline assignment: CDR1 SGHTS and CDR2 YDEGEE. The CDR3 sequence is 14 residues long. The CDR3 reads CASSFRQENYGYTF. CDR3 nucleotides: TGTGCCAGCAGCTTTCGACAGGAGAACTATGGCTACACCTTC.

J is TRBJ2-1 and V is TRBV6-6; D is perhaps TRBD1 (6 bases). Trimming took off 6 bases at V and 4 bases at J, with 16 bases between the two ends. This CDR3 is 15 amino acids long. Per the germline V gene, CDR1 is MNHNY and CDR2 is SVGAGI (reference sequence). CDR3 in DNA: TGTGCCAGCAGAAAACAGGGATTGGGTTACAATGAGCAGTTCTTC. Residues: CASRKQGLGYNEQFF.

The chain couples TRBV15 to TRBJ1-2; D is unclear. Germline CDR1 and CDR2: LNHNV and YYDKDF (reference sequence). The CDR3 covers 15 residues. V lost 0 bases and J 0 bases, leaving 8 bases between the germline ends. The CDR3 DNA sequence: TGTGCCACCAGCAGAGACTATACGGCTAACTATGGCTACACCTTC. Encoded protein: CATSRDYTANYGYTF. Supplemented by reference TRBV15 and TRBJ1-2, the full variable domain reads DAMVIQNPRYQVTQFGKPVTLSCSQTLNHNVMYWYQQKSSQAPKLLFHYYDKDFNNEADTPDNFQSRRPNTSFCFLDIRSPGLGDTAMYLCATSRDYTANYGYTFGSGTRLTVV.

This chain uses TRBV27 with TRBJ2-7; TRBD2 agrees at 16 bases. Unmatched junction bases numbered 8, after V lost 4 bases and J lost 2 bases. Germline V gene sequence: CDR1 MNHEY, CDR2 SMNVEV (reference sequence). This CDR3 is built from 18 residues. The CDR3 DNA follows: TGTGCCAGCAGTTCACCGGGACTAGCGGGAGGGCTCCCCTACGAGCAGTACTTC. As protein: CASSSPGLAGGLPYEQYF.